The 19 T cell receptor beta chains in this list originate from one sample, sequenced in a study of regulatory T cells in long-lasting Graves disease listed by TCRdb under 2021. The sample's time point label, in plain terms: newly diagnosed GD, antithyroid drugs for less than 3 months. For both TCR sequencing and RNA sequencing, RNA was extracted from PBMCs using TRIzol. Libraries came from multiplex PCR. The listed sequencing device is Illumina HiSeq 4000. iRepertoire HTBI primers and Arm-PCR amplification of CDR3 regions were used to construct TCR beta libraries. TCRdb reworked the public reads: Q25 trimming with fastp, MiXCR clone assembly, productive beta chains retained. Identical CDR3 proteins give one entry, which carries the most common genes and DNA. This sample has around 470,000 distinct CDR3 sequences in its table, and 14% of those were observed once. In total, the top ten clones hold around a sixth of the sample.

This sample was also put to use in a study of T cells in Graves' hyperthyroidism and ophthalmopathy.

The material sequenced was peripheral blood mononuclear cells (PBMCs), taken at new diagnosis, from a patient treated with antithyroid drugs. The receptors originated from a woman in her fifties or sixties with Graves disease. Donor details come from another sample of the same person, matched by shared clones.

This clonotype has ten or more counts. CDR3 nucleotides: TGTGCCAGCAGTGCTTCTGGCAGCTTCACAGATACGCAGTATTTT. This codes for CASSASGSFTDTQYF. This sequence joins TRBV2 and TRBJ2-3; D gene ambiguous. Germline V lookup: CDR1 SNHLY, CDR2 FYNNEI. The CDR3 runs to 15 residues. V lost 4 bases, J lost 2 bases, and 13 bases lay in between.

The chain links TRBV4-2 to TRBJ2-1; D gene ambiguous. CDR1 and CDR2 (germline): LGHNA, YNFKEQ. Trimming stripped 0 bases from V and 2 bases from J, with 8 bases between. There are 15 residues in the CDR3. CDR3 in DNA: TGTGCCAGCAGCCAAGATTGGGCAGCCTACAATGAGCAGTTCTTC. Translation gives CASSQDWAAYNEQFF.

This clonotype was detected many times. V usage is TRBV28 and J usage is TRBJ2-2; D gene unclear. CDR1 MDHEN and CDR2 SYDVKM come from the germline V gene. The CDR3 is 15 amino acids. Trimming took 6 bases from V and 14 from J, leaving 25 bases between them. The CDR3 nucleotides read TGTGCCAGCAGACCAACGGGTGCGACAAGCCTGAATCTGTTTTTT. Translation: CASRPTGATSLNLFF. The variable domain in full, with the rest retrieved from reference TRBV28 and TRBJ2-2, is DVKVTQSSRYLVKRTGEKVFLECVQDMDHENMFWYRQDPGLGLRLIYFSYDVKMKEKGDIPEGYSVSREKKERFSLILESASTNQTSMYLCASRPTGATSLNLFFGEGSRLTVL.

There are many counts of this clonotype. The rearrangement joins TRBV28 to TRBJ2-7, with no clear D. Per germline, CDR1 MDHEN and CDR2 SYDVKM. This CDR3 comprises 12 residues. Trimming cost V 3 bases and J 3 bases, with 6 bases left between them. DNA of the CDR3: TGTGCCAGCAGTTTCCGGTACTACGAGCAGTACTTC. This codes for CASSFRYYEQYF. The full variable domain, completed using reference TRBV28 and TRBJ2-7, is DVKVTQSSRYLVKRTGEKVFLECVQDMDHENMFWYRQDPGLGLRLIYFSYDVKMKEKGDIPEGYSVSREKKERFSLILESASTNQTSMYLCASSFRYYEQYFGPGTRLTVT.

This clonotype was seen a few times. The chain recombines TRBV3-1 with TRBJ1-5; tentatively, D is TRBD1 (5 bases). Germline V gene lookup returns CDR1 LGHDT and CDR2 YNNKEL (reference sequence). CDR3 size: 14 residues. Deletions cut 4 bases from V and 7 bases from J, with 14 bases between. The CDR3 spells CASSPRGGAQPQHF. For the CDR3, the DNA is TGTGCCAGCAGCCCACGGGGAGGGGCCCAGCCCCAGCATTTT.

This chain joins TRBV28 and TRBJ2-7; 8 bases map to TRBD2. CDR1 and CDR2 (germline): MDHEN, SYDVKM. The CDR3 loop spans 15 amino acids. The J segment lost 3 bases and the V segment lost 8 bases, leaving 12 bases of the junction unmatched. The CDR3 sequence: CASGSREGLVYEQYF. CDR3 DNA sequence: TGTGCCAGCGGGAGTCGGGAGGGTTTGGTCTACGAGCAGTACTTC.

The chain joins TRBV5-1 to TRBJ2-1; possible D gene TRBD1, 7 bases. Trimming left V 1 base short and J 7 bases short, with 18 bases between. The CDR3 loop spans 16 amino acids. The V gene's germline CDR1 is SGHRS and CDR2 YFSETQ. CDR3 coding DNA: TGCGCCAGCAGCTTGAGGGTCCGGGCAGGGGGGAATGAGCAGTTCTTC. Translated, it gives CASSLRVRAGGNEQFF.

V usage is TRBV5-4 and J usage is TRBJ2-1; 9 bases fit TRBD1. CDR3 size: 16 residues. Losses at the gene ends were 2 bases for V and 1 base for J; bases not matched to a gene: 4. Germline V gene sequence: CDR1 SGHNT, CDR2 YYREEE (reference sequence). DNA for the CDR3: TGTGCCAGCAGCTTAACCGGGACAGGGTCCTACAATGAGCAGTTCTTC. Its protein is CASSLTGTGSYNEQFF.

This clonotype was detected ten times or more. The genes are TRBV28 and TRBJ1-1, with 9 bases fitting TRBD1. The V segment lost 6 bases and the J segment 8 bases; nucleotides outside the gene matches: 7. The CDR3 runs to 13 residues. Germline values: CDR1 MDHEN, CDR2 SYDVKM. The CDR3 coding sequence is TGTGCCAGCAGCCTATTGGACAGGGGAGAAGCTTTCTTT. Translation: CASSLLDRGEAFF.

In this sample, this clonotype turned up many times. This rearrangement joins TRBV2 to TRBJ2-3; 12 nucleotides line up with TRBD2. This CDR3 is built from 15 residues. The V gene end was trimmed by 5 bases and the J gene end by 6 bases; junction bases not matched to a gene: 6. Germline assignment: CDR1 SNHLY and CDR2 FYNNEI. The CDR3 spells CASSQTSGSPDTQYF. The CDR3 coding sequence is TGTGCCAGCAGTCAGACTAGCGGGAGTCCTGATACGCAGTATTTT.

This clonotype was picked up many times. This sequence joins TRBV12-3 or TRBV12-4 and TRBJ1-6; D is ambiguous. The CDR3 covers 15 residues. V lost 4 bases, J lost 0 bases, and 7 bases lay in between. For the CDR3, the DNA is TGTGCCAGCAGTTGGAGACTCTCCTATAATTCACCCCTCCACTTT. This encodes CASSWRLSYNSPLHF.

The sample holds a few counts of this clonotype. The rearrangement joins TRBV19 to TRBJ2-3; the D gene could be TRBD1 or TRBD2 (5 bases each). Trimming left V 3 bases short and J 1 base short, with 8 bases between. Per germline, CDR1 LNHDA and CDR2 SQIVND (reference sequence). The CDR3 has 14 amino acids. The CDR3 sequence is CASSIEGRTDTQYF. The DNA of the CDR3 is TGTGCCAGTAGTATTGAGGGACGCACAGATACGCAGTATTTT.

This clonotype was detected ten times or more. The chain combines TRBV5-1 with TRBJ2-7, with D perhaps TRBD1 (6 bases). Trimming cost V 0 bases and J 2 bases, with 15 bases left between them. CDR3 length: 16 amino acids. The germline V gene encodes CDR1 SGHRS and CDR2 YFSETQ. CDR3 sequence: CASSLVLGTHTYEQYF. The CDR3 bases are TGCGCCAGCAGCTTGGTGCTCGGGACACATACCTACGAGCAGTACTTC.

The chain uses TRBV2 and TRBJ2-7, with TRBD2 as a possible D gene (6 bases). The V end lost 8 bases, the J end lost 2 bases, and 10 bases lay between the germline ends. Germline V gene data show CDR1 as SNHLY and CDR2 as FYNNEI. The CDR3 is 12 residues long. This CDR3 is CASGGLTYEQYF. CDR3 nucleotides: TGTGCCAGCGGGGGGTTGACCTACGAGCAGTACTTC.

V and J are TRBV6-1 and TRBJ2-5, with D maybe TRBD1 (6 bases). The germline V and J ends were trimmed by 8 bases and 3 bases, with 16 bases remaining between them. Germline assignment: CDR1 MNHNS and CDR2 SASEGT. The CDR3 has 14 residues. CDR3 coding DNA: TGTGCCAGCTCCCCGTCGGGACACAAAGAGACCCAGTACTTC. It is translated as CASSPSGHKETQYF.

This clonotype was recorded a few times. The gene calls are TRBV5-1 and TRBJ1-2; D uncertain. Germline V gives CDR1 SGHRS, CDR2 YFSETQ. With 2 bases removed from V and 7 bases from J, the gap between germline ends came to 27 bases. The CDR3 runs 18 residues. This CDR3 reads CASSLDSPGKITWRGYTF. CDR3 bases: TGCGCCAGCAGCTTAGATTCCCCGGGGAAGATAACTTGGCGTGGCTACACCTTC. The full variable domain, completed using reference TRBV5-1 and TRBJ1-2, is KAGVTQTPRYLIKTRGQQVTLSCSPISGHRSVSWYQQTPGQGLQFLFEYFSETQRNKGNFPGRFSGRQFSNSRSEMNVSTLELGDSALYLCASSLDSPGKITWRGYTFGSGTRLTVV.

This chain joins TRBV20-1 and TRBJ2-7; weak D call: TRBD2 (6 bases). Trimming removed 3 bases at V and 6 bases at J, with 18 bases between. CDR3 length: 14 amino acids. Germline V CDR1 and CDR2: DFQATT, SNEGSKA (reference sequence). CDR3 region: CSASGGTDWSEQYF. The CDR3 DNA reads TGCAGTGCTAGTGGCGGGACTGATTGGTCCGAGCAGTACTTC.

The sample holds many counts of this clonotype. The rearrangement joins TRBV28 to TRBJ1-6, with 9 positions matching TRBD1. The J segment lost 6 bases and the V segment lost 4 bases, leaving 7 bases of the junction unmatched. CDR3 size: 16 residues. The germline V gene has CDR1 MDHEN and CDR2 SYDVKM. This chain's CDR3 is CASSSPGTGLNSPLHF. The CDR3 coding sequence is TGTGCCAGCAGTTCACCCGGGACAGGGCTTAATTCACCCCTCCACTTT.

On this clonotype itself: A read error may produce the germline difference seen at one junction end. The CDR3 sequence is CASSIGWTGNTEASF. The DNA for the CDR3 is TGTGCCAGTAGTATAGGTTGGACAGGGAACACTGAAGCTTCCTTT. The chain has TRBV19 and TRBJ1-1; 8 positions match TRBD1. CDR3 length: 15 amino acids. From germline, CDR1 is LNHDA and CDR2 SQIVND (reference sequence).